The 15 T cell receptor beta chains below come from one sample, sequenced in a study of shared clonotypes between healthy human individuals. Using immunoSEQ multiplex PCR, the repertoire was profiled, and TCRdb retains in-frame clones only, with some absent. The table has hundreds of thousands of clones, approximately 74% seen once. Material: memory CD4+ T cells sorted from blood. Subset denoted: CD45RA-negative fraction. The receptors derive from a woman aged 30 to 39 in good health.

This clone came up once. Written as DNA, the CDR3 is TGTGCCAGCAGTCCGGGACAGGGGGTTTATGGCTACACCTTC. Residues: CASSPGQGVYGYTF. The rearrangement joins TRBV6-5 to TRBJ1-2, with TRBD1 identical over 11 bases. In germline, CDR1 is MNHEY, CDR2 SVGAGI. The CDR3 has 14 residues. The V segment lost 5 bases and the J segment 5 bases; nucleotides outside the gene matches: 4.

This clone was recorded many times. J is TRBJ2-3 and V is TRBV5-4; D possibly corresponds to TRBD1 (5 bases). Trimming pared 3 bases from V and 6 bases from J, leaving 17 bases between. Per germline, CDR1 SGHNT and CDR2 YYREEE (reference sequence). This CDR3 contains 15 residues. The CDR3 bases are TGTGCCAGCAGCTCGTTAAACTGGGGCGAGGATACGCAGTATTTT. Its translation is CASSSLNWGEDTQYF.

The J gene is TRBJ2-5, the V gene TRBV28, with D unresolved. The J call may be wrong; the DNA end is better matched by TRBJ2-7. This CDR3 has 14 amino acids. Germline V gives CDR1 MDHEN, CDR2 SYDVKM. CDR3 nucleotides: TGTGCCAGCAGCCCTATACTTGCGCGGCACGAGCAGTACTTC. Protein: CASSPILARHEQYF.

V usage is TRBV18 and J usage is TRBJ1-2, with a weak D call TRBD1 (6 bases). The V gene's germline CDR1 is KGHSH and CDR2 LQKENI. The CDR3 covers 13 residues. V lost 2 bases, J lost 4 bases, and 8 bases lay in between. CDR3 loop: CASSPMGAYGYTF. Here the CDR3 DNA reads TGTGCCAGCTCACCAATGGGGGCCTATGGCTACACCTTC.

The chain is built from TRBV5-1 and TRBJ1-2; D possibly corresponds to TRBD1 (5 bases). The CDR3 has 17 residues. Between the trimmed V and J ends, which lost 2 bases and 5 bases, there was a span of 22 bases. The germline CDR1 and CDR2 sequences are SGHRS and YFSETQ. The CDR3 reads CASSFISYGAVAYGYTF. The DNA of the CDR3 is TGCGCCAGCAGCTTTATCTCCTATGGGGCAGTTGCTTATGGCTACACCTTC.

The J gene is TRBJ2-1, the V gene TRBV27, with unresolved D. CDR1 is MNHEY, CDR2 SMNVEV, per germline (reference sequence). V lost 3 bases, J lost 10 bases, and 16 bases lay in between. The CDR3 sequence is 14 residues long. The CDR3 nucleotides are TGTGCCAGCAGTTTTGGTACTATGACGAGCGAGCAGTTCTTC. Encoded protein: CASSFGTMTSEQFF.

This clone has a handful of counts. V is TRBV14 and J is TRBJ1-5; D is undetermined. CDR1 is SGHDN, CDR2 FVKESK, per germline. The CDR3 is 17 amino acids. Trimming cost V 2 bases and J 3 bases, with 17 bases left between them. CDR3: CASSQPGPQPFNQPQHF. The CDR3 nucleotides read TGTGCCAGCAGCCAACCGGGCCCACAACCCTTCAATCAGCCCCAGCATTTT.

In DNA form, the CDR3 reads TGTGCCAGCAGTCCCAGTGGGGGTATTATCTACGAGCAGTACTTC. Its translation is CASSPSGGIIYEQYF. The chain carries TRBV27 and TRBJ2-7; the D call may be TRBD1 or TRBD2 (5 bases each). Germline V gives CDR1 MNHEY, CDR2 SMNVEV (reference sequence). The CDR3 is 15 residues long. V lost 5 bases, J lost 3 bases, and 17 bases lay in between.

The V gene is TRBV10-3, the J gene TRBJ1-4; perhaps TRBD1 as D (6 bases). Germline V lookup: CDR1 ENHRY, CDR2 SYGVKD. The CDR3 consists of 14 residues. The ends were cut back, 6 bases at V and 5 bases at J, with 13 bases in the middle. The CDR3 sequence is CAISTTGTNEKLFF. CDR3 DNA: TGTGCCATCAGCACAACAGGGACAAATGAAAAACTGTTTTTT.

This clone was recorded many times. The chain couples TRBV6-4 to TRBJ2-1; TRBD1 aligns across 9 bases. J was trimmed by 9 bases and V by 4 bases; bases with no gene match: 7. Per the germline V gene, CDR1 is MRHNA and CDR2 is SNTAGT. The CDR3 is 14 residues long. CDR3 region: CASSVSGQGLEQFF. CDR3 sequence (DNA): TGTGCCAGCAGTGTTTCGGGACAGGGACTTGAGCAGTTCTTC.

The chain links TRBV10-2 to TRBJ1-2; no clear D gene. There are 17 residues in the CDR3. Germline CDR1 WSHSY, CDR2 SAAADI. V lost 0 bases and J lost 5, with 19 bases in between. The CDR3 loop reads CASSESTYGISLYGYTF. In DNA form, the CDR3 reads TGCGCCAGCAGTGAGTCGACATATGGCATCTCATTGTATGGCTACACCTTC.

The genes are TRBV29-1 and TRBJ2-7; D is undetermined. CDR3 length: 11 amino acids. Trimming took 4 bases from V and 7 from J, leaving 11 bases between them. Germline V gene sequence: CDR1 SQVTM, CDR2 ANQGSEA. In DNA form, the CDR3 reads TGCAGCGTTGCTTCCATCAGGGAGCAGTACTTC. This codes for CSVASIREQYF.

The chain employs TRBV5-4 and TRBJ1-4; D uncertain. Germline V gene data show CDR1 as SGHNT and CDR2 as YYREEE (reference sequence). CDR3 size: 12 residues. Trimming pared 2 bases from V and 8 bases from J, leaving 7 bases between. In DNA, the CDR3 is TGTGCCAGCAGCTTCCACTCGGAAAAACTGTTTTTT. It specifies CASSFHSEKLFF. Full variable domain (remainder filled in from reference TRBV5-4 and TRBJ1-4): ETGVTQSPTHLIKTRGQQVTLRCSSQSGHNTVSWYQQALGQGPQFIFQYYREEENGRGNFPPRFSGLQFPNYSSELNVNALELDDSALYLCASSFHSEKLFFGSGTQLSVL.

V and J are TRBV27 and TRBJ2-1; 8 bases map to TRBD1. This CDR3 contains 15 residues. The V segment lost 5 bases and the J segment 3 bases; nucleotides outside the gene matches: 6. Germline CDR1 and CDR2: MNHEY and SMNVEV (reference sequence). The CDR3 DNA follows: TGTGCCAGCAGTACGCGACAGGGGCACTACAATGAGCAGTTCTTC. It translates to CASSTRQGHYNEQFF.

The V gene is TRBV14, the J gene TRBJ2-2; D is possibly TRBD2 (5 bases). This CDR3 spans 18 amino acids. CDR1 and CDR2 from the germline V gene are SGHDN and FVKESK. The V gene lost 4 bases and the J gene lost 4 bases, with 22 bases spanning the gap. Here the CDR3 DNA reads TGTGCCAGCAGCCCGTTAGTAGGCGGTCCCCGGGGCACCGGGGAGCTGTTTTTT. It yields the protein CASSPLVGGPRGTGELFF.